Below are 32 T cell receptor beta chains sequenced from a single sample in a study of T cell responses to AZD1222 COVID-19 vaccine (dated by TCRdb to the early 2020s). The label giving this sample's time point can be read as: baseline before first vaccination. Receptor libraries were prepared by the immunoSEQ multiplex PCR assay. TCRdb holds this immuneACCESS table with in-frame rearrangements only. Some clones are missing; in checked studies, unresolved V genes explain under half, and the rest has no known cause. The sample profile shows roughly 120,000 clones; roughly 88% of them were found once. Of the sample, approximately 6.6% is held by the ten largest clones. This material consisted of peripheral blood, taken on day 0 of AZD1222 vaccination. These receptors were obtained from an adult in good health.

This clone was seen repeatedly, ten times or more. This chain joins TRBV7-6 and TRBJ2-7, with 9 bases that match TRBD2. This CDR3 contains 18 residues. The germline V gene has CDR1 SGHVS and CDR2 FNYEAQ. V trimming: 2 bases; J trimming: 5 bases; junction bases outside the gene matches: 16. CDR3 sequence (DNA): TGTGCCAGCAGCTTATCCCCTAGCGGGGAGCCCACGGGGGACGAGCAGTACTTC. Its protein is CASSLSPSGEPTGDEQYF.

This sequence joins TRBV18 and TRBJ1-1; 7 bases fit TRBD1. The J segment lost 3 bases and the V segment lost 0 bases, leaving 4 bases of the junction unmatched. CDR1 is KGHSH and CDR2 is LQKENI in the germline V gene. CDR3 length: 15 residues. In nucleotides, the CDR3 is TGTGCCAGCTCACCACCTTCCAGGGGGGACACTGAAGCTTTCTTT. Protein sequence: CASSPPSRGDTEAFF. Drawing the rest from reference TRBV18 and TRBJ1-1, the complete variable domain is NAGVMQNPRHLVRRRGQEARLRCSPMKGHSHVYWYRQLPEEGLKFMVYLQKENIIDESGMPKERFSAEFPKEGPSILRIQQVVRGDSAAYFCASSPPSRGDTEAFFGQGTRLTVV.

CDR3 bases: TGTGCCAGTAGGCCGGGGGGCCGAGGAGATACGCAGTATTTT. Its protein product is CASRPGGRGDTQYF. The rearrangement joins TRBV5-4 to TRBJ2-3; tentative D call: TRBD2 (7 bases). V was shortened by 8 bases and J by 5 bases, with 18 bases between the two germline ends. The CDR3 is 14 amino acids. Germline CDR1 SGHNT, CDR2 YYREEE (reference sequence).

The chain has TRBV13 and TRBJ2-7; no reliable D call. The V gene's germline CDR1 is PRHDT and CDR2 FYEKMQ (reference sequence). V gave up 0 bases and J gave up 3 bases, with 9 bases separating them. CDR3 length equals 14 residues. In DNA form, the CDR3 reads TGTGCCAGCAGCTTAGGTATAGGAGACTACGAGCAGTACTTC. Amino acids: CASSLGIGDYEQYF.

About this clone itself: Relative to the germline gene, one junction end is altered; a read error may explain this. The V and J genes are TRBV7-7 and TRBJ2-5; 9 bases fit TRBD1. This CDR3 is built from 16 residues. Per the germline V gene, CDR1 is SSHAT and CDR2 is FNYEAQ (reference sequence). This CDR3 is CASSETPGQGQETQYF. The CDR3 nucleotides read TGTGCTAGCAGCGAAACCCCGGGACAGGGACAAGAGACCCAGTACTTC.

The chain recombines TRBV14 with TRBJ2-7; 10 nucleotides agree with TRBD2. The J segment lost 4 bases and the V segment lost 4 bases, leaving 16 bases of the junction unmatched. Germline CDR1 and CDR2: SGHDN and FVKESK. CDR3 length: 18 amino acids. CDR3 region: CASSRGGLAGAARYEQYF. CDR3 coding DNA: TGTGCCAGCAGCCGAGGAGGGCTAGCGGGGGCCGCACGGTACGAGCAGTACTTC.

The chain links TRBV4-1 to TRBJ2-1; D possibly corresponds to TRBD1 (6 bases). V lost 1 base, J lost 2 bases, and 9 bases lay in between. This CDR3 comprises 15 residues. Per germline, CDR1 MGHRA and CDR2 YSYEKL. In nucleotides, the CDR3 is TGCGCCAGCAGCCAAGGGACAGTTACCTACAATGAGCAGTTCTTC. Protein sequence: CASSQGTVTYNEQFF.

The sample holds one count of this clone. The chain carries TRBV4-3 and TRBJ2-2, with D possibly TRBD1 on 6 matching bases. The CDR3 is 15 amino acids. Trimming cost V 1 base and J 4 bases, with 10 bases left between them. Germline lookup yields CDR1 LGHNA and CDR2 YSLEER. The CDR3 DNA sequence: TGCGCCAGCAGCCAAGGGTTAGGGGGCACCGGGGAGCTGTTTTTT. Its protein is CASSQGLGGTGELFF.

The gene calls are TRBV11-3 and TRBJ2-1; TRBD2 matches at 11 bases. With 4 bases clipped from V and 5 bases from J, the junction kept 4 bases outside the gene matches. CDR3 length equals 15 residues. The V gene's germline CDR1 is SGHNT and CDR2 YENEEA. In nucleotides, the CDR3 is TGTGCCAGCAGCTCAAAGGGACTAGCGGACAATGAGCAGTTCTTC. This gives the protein CASSSKGLADNEQFF.

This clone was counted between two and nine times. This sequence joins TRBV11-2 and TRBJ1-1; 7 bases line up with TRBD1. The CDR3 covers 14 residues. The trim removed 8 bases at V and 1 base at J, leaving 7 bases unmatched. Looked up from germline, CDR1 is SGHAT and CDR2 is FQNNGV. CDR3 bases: TGTGCCAGCGGACTTCACAGGGGGAACACTGAAGCTTTCTTT. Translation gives CASGLHRGNTEAFF.

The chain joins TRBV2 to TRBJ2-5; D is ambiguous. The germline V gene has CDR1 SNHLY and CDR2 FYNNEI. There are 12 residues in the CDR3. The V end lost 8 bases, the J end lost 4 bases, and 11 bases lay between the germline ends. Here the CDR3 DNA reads TGTGCCAGCGGAATAGTTGTAGAGACCCAGTACTTC. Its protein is CASGIVVETQYF. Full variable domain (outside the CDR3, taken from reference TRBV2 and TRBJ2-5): EPEVTQTPSHQVTQMGQEVILRCVPISNHLYFYWYRQILGQKVEFLVSFYNNEISEKSEIFDDQFSVERPDGSNFTLKIRSTKLEDSAMYFCASGIVVETQYFGPGTRLLVL.

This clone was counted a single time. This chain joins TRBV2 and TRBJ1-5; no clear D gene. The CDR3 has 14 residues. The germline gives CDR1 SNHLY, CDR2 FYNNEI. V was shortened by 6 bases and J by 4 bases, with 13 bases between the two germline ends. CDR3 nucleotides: TGTGCCAGCAGGGCCAGACGGCTAAATCAGCCCCAGCATTTT. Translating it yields CASRARRLNQPQHF.

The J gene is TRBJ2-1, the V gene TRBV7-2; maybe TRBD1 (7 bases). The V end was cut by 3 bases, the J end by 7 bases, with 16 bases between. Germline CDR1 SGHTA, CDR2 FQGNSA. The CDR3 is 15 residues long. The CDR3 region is CASSFGAQGRNEQFF. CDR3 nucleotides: TGTGCCAGCAGCTTCGGGGCACAGGGGAGGAATGAGCAGTTCTTC. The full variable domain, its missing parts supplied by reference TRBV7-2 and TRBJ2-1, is GAGVSQSPSNKVTEKGKDVELRCDPISGHTALYWYRQSLGQGLEFLIYFQGNSAPDKSGLPSDRFSAERTGGSVSTLTIQRTQQEDSAVYLCASSFGAQGRNEQFFGPGTRLTVL.

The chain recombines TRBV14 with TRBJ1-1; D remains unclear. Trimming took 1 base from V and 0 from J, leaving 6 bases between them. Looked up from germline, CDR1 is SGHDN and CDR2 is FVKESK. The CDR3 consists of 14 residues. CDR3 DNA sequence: TGTGCCAGCAGCCAAGGTCCAATGAACACTGAAGCTTTCTTT. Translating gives CASSQGPMNTEAFF.

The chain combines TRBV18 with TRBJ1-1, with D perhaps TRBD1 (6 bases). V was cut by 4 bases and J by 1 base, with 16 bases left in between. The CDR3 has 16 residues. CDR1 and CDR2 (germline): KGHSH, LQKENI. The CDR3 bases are TGTGCCAGCTCACGGGAAGGGGGATTAGGGAACACTGAAGCTTTCTTT. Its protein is CASSREGGLGNTEAFF.

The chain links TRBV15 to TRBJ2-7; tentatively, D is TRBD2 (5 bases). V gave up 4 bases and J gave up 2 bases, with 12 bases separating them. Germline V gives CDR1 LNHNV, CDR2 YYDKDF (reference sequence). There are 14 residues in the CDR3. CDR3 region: CATSTNSGPYEQYF. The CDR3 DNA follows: TGTGCCACCAGCACGAACAGCGGACCCTACGAGCAGTACTTC.

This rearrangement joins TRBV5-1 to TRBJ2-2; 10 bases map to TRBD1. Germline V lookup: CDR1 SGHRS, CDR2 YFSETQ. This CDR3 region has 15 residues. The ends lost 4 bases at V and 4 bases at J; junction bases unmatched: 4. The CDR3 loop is CASSDGTGATGELFF. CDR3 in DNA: TGCGCCAGCAGCGATGGGACAGGGGCCACCGGGGAGCTGTTTTTT.

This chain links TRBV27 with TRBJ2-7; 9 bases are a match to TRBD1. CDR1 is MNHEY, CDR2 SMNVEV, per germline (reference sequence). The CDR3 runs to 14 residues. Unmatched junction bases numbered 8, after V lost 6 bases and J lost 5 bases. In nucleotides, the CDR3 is TGTGCCAGCAGGGAAAACAGGGGGCTCAACGAGCAGTACTTC. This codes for CASRENRGLNEQYF.

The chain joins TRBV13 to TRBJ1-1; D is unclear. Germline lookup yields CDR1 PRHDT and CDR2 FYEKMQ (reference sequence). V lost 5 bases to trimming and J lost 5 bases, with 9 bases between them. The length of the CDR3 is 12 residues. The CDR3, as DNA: TGTGCCAGCAGCCAGAGAAGAACTGAAGCTTTCTTT. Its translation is CASSQRRTEAFF.

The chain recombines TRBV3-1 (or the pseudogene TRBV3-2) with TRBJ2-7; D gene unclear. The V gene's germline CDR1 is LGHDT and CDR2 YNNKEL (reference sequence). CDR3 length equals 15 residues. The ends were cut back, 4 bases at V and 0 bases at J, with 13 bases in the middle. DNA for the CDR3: TGTGCCAGCAGCCTTGACCACTCCAACTCCTACGAGCAGTACTTC. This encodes CASSLDHSNSYEQYF.

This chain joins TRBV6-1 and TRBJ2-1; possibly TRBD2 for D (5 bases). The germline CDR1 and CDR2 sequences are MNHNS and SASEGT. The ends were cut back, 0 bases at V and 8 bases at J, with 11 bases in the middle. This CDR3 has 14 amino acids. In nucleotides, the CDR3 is TGTGCCAGCAGTGAAGCTGGGAGAAGGGATGAGCAGTTCTTC. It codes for CASSEAGRRDEQFF.

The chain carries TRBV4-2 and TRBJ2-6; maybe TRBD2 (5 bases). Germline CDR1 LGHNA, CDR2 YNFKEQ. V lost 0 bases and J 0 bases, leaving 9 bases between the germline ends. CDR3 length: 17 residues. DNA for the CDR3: TGTGCCAGCAGCCAAGATTCTAGCTACTCTGGGGCCAACGTCCTGACTTTC. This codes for CASSQDSSYSGANVLTF.

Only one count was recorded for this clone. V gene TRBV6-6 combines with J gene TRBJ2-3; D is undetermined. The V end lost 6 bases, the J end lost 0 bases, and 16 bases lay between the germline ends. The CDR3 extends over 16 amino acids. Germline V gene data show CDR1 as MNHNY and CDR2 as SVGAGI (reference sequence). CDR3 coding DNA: TGTGCCAGCAGATCCCCCCCAGGCACTAGCACAGATACGCAGTATTTT. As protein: CASRSPPGTSTDTQYF.

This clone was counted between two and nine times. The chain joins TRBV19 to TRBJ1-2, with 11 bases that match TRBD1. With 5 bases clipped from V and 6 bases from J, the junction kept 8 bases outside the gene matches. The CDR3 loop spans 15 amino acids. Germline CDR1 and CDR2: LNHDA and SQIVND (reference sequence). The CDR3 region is CASSPLDRGRNGYTF. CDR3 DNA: TGTGCCAGTAGTCCCCTGGACAGGGGGCGGAATGGCTACACCTTC.

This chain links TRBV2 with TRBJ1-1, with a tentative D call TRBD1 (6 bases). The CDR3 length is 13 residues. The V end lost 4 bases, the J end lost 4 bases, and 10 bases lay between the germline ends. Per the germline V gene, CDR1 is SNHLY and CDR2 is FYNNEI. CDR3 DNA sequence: TGTGCCAGCAGTGGCGGGGGCGGCACTGAAGCTTTCTTT. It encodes CASSGGGGTEAFF.

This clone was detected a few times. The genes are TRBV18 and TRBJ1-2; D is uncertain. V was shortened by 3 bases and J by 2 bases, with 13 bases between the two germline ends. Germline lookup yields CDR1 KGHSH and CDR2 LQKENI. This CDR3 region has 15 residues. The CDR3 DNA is TGTGCCAGCTCACCTCAACCGGGATCAAACTATGGCTACACCTTC. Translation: CASSPQPGSNYGYTF.

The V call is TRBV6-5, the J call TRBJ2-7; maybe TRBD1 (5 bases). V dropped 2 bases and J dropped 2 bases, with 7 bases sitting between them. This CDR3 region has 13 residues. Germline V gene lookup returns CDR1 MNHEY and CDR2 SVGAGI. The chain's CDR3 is CASSYDSTYEQYF. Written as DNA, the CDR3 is TGTGCCAGCAGTTACGACAGCACCTACGAGCAGTACTTC.

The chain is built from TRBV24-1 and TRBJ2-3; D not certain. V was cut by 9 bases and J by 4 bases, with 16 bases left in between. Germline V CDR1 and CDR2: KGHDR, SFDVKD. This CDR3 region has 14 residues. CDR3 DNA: TGTGCCACCCAGACCCCCGAAAGGGCAGATACGCAGTATTTT. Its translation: CATQTPERADTQYF.

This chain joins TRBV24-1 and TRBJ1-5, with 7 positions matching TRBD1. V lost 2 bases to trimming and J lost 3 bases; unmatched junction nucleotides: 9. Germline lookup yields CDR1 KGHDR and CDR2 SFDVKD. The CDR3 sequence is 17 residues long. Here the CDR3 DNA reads TGTGCCACCAGTGATTCTCAACAGGGGACAGTCAATCAGCCCCAGCATTTT. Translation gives CATSDSQQGTVNQPQHF.

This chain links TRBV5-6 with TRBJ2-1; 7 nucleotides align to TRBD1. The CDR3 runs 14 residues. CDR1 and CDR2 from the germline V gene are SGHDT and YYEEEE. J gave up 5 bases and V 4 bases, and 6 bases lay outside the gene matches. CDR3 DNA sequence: TGTGCCAGCAGCACTGACAGGGAAAACAATGAGCAGTTCTTC. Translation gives CASSTDRENNEQFF.

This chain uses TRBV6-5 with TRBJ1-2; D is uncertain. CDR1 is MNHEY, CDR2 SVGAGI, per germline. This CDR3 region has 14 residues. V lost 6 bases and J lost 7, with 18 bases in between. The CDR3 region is CASRLESSSIGYTF. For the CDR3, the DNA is TGTGCCAGCAGGCTCGAATCCTCTTCTATTGGCTACACCTTC.

The CDR3 DNA is TGTGCCAGCAGTTTACAGGGGACAGGGAACCACGAGCAGTACTTC. Amino acids: CASSLQGTGNHEQYF. The chain is built from TRBV28 and TRBJ2-7; 9 positions agree with TRBD1. Germline V gene data show CDR1 as MDHEN and CDR2 as SYDVKM. Trimming removed 2 bases from V and 5 bases from J; junction bases left unmatched: 7. The CDR3 runs 15 residues. Combining the CDR3 with reference TRBV28 and TRBJ2-7 gives the whole variable domain DVKVTQSSRYLVKRTGEKVFLECVQDMDHENMFWYRQDPGLGLRLIYFSYDVKMKEKGDIPEGYSVSREKKERFSLILESASTNQTSMYLCASSLQGTGNHEQYFGPGTRLTVT.